This T cell receptor (beta chain) was sequenced in a study of T cells in women clearing cervical HPV infection. With respect to this clone: Sequencing ends 3 residues short of the CDR3 end; the germline J gene provides the rest.

The ends were cut back, 3 bases at V and 2 bases at J, with 11 bases in the middle. Germline V lookup: CDR1 LNHDA, CDR2 SQIVND (reference sequence). The CDR3 runs to 15 residues. Assay: immunoSEQ multiplex PCR; the TCRdb copy retains only in-frame clones and omits some. Here the sample table reports roughly 31,000 clones. This receptor was identified in a woman between 18 and 69 years old with a cervical HPV16 infection that either progressed to CIN3+ or cleared (not recorded which). The V call is TRBV19, the J call TRBJ2-1; TRBD2 is a possible D gene (5 bases). Material: blood buffy coat. CDR3 DNA, as far as it was read: TGTGCCAGTAGTATCCCGGGGAACCCCTACAATGAG. This gives the protein CASSIPGNPYNE. The full-length CDR3 reads as CASSIPGNPYNEQFF.